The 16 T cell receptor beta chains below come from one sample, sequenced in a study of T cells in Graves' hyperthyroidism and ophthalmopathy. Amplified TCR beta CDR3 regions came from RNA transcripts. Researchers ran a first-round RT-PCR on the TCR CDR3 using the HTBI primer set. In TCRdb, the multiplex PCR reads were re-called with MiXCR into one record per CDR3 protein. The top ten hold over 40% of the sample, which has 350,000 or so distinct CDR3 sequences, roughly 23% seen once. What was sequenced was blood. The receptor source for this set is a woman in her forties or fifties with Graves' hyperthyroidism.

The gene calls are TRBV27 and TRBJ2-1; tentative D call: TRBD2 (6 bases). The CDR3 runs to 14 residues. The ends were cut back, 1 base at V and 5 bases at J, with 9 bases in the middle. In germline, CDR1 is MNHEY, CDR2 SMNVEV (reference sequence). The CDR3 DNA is TGTGCCAGCAGTTTATTGAGGGAGGACAATGAGCAGTTCTTC. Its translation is CASSLLREDNEQFF.

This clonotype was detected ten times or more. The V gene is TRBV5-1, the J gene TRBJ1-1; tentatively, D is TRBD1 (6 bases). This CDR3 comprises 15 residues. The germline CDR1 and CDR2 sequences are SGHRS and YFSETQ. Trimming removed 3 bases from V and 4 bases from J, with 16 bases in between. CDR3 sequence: CASSWGSRGATEAFF. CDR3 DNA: TGCGCCAGCAGCTGGGGTAGCAGGGGTGCCACTGAAGCTTTCTTT.

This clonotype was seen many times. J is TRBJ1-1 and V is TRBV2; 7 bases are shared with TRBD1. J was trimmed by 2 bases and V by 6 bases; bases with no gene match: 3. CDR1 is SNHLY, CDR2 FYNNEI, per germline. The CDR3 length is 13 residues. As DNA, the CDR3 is TGTGCCAGCAGAGACAGGGTTAACACTGAAGCTTTCTTT. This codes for CASRDRVNTEAFF.

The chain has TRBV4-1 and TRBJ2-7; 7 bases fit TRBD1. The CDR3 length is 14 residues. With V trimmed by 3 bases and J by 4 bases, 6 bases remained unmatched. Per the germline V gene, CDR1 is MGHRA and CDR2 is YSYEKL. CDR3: CASSQVDREYEQYF. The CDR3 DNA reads TGCGCCAGCAGCCAGGTTGACAGGGAATACGAGCAGTACTTC.

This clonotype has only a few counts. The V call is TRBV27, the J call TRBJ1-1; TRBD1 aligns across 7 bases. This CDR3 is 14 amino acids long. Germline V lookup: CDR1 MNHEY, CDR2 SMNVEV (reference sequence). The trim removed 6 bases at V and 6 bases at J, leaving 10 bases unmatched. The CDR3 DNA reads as TGTGCCAGCAGATCCAGGGGGTTAGGCTCTGAAGCTTTCTTT. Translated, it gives CASRSRGLGSEAFF.

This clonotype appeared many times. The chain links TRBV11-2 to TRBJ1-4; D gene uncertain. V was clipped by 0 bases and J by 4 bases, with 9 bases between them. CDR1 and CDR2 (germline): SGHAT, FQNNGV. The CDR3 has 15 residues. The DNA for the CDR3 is TGTGCCAGCAGCTTAGATGGCAGTTTTAATGAAAAACTGTTTTTT. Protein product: CASSLDGSFNEKLFF.

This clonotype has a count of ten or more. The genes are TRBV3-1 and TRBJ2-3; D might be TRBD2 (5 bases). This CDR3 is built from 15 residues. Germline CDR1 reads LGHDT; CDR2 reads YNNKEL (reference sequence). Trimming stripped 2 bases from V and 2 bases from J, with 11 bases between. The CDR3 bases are TGTGCCAGCAGCCAACAGCGGCGAGCCACAGATACGCAGTATTTT. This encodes CASSQQRRATDTQYF.

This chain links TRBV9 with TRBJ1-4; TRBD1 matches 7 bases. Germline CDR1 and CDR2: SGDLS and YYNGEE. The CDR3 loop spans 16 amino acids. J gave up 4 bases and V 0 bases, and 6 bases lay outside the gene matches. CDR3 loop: CASSVGVGTDNEKLFF. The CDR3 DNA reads TGTGCCAGCAGCGTAGGGGTCGGGACAGATAATGAAAAACTGTTTTTT. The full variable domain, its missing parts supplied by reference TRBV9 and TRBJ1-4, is DSGVTQTPKHLITATGQRVTLRCSPRSGDLSVYWYQQSLDQGLQFLIQYYNGEERAKGNILERFSAQQFPDLHSELNLSSLELGDSALYFCASSVGVGTDNEKLFFGSGTQLSVL.

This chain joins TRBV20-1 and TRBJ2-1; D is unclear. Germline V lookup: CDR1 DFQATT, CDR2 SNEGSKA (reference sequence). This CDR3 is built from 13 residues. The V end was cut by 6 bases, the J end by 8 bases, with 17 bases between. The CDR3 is CSAPTTSWDEQFF. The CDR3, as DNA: TGCAGTGCACCTACGACGTCGTGGGATGAGCAGTTCTTC.

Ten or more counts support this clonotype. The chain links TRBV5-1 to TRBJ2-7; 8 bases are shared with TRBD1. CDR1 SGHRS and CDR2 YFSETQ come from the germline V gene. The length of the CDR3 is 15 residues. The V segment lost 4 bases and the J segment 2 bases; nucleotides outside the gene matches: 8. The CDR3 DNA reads TGCGCCAGCAGCCCGACAGGGGACCTCACCTACGAGCAGTACTTC. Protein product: CASSPTGDLTYEQYF.

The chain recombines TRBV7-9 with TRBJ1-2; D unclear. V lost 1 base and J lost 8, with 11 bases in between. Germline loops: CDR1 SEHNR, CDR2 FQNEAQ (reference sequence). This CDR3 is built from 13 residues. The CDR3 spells CASSLVGAGGYTF. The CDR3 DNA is TGTGCCAGCAGCTTAGTAGGAGCGGGCGGCTACACCTTC.

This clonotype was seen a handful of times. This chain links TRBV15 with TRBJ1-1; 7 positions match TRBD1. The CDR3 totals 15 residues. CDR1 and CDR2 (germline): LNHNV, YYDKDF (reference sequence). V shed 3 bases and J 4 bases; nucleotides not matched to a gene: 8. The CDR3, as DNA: TGTGCCACCAGCAGGGAGACAGGGTTTGCCACTGAAGCTTTCTTT. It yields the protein CATSRETGFATEAFF.

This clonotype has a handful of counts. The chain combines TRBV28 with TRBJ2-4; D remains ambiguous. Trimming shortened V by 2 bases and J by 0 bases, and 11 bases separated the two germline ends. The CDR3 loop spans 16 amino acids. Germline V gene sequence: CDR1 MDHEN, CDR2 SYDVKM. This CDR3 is CASSLDSNLAKNIQYF. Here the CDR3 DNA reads TGTGCCAGCAGTTTAGATTCGAACCTAGCCAAAAACATTCAGTACTTC.

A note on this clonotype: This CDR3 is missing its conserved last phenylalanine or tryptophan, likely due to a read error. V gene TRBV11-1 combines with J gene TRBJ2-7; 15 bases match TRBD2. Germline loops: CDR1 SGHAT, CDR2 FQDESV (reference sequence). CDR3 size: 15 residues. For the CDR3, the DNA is TGCGCCAGCAGCATCGGACTAGCGGGAGGGTACGAGCAGTACCTC. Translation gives CASSIGLAGGYEQYL.

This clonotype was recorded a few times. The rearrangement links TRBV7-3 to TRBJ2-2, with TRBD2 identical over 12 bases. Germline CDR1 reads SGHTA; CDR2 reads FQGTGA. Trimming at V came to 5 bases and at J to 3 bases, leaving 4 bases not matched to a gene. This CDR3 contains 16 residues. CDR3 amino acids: CASSTRTSGDTGELFF. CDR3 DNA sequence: TGTGCCAGCAGCACCCGGACTAGCGGGGACACCGGGGAGCTGTTTTTT.

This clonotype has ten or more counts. The CDR3 here is CATSDFSSGSPYEQYF. Written as DNA, the CDR3 is TGTGCCACCAGTGATTTTTCCAGCGGATCTCCCTACGAGCAGTACTTC. The chain links TRBV24-1 to TRBJ2-7; TRBD2 is a possible D gene (5 bases). V lost 1 base and J lost 2, with 14 bases in between. Germline V lookup: CDR1 KGHDR, CDR2 SFDVKD. The CDR3 length is 16 residues.